The TCR beta chain under discussion was sequenced for a study of blood T cells in healthy people across ages (dated by TCRdb to about 2015). For the study in its entirety: Template switching captured roughly one uniquely barcoded TCR beta cDNA molecule per two T cells in model experiments. The study measured age-related changes in TCR beta repertoire diversity using deep sequencing normalized with unique cDNA molecular identifiers. The donors were split into four age groups: young (average around 15 years), middle-aged (39), aged (about 56) and long-lived (approximately 80). Donors of different ages were randomly distributed across sequencing lanes to avoid experimental bias. Using the same blood draw, the study looked at two additional independent replicas of 1 million unique cDNA reads for two donors, one aged 18 to 30 and the other aged 80 or older.

On the study overall, not on this receptor specifically: Because the CMV infection status of the donors was unknown, age-related changes in expanded clonotypes may potentially have been confounded. As age increased, observed TCR beta diversity per million T cells dropped in a roughly linear way, and a significant reduction was already evident by age about 36. Estimates of total diversity based on one million sequenced T cells were regarded as lower bounds and as underestimates. There was a strong correlation between observed TCR beta diversity and the percentage of naive T cells measured by flow cytometry. Conclusive comparison of naive and antigen-experienced compartments was prevented by the profiling of bulk unsorted PBMCs. Compared with the aged group, more naive CD4+ T cells, fewer expanded clones and increased TCR diversity were shown by the long-lived group, suggesting age selection.

From the cysteine through the phenylalanine, the CDR3 covers 16 amino acids. The CDR3 DNA has 48 bases and is translated from base 1. CDR1 and CDR2 were assigned from the germline V gene as SQVTM and ANQGSEA. V and J lose 1 base and 3 bases, and a span of 17 bases separates them. The library was generated by 5' RACE. The second PCR ran for roughly 7 to 11 cycles and used a J-beta primer mix along with a sample-barcoded 5' primer. A unique molecular identifier was introduced onto each TCR beta cDNA molecule by a template-switch 5' adaptor carrying 12 random nucleotides. At least 3 million CDR3-containing paired-end reads were obtained from each sample. First-strand cDNA was synthesized from all RNA with the Mint cDNA synthesis kit, primed by a TRBC-specific oligonucleotide. After uracil-DNA glycosylase treatment, a first 18-cycle PCR used universal primers M1SS and BC2_uni_R on all cDNA. As for the authors' bioinformatics: Each sample was normalized by randomly selecting 1 million high-quality reads, each carrying a distinct molecular identifier. Reads sharing molecular identifiers were discarded rather than binned into consensus sequences. CDR3 identification, clonotype clustering and error correction used MiTCR with a Q25 quality threshold and the strictest error-elimination algorithm. Lower-bound total TCR beta diversity was estimated with a nonparametric unseen species model using Euler transformation. Clones were called with MiXCR by TCRdb after fastp trimmed the public reads at Q25, and only in-frame beta chains were retained. Rows matching on CDR3 protein sequence are summarized as one entry with the most common DNA and genes. The V and J calls and clone size are TCRdb's, not the authors'. This sample gives some 1.8 million distinct CDR3 sequences in total; 35% to 50% of them show up just once. Jointly, the top ten make up 20% to 25% of the sample.

About this clonotype itself: Its antigen is not yet known. No base quality information exists; no much larger clone differs at one position.

Systemically healthy Caucasian individuals from Russia, 35 to 50 in total and aged roughly 6 to 100 years, were included as donors. Approximately 10 milliliters of peripheral blood were collected from each donor into EDTA-treated Vacutainer tubes. PBMCs were isolated by Ficoll-Paque density-gradient centrifugation, with at least 6 million obtained per sample. Total RNA, at least 5 micrograms per sample, was extracted from PBMCs with Trizol reagent. For every donor, flow cytometry on a PBMC aliquot measured the percentage of naive CD45RAhigh/CD27high T cells. Sequenced input: blood. The receptor was isolated from a human donor in good health. Here the chain combines TRBV29-1 and TRBJ2-3; the D gene is possibly TRBD2, with 7 bases matching. The CDR3: CSVEGGSRGATDTQYF. The sequenced DNA: TGCAGCGTTGAAGGTGGGAGCCGGGGGGCAACAGATACGCAGTATTTT.